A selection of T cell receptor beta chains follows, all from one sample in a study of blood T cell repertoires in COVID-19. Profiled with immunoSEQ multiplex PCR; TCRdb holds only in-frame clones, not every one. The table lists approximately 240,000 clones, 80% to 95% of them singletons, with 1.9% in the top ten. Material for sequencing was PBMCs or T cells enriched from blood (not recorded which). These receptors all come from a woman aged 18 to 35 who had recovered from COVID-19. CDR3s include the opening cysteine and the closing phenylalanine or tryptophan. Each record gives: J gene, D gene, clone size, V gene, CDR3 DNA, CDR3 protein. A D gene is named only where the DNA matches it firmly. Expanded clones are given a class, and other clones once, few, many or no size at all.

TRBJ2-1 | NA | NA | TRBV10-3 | TGTGCCATCAGTGCCACTAGCCACAATGAGCAGTTCTTC | CAISATSHNEQFF
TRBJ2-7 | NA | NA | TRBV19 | TGCGCCAGTAGTATTGGCGGACAGCTCTACGAGCAGTACTTC | CASSIGGQLYEQYF
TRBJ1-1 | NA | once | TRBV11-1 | TGTGCCAGCAGCTTAGCCCTGACAGGTTTCGACACTGAAGCTTTCTTT | CASSLALTGFDTEAFF
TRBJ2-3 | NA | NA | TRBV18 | TGTGCCAGCTCACCACAATCAAGCACAGATACGCAGTATTTT | CASSPQSSTDTQYF
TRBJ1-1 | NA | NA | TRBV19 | TGTGCCAGTAGTAGGGGGCAGAGAAACACTGAAGCTTTCTTT | CASSRGQRNTEAFF
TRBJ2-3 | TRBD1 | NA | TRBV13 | TGTGCCAGCAGCCCACTATCCCGACAGGGGACAGATACGCAGTATTTT | CASSPLSRQGTDTQYF
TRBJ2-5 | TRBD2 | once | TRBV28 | TGTGCCAGCAGGAGAGCGGGAGGGGTTGTGGAGACCCAGTACTTC | CASRRAGGVVETQYF
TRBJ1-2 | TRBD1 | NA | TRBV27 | TGTGCCAGCAGAATGACAGGGTTAGTTTATGGCTACACCTTC | CASRMTGLVYGYTF
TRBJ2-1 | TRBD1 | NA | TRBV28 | TGTGCCAGCAGAGGAGTAGGGACAGGGGCTGAGCAGTTCTTC | CASRGVGTGAEQFF
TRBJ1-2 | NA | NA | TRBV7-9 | TGTGCCAGCAGCTTCGTACAGGAGAACTATGGCTACACCTTC | CASSFVQENYGYTF
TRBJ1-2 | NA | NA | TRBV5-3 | TGTGCCAGAAGCTTGGCCCAGGGGCAGAACTATGGCTACACCTTC | CARSLAQGQNYGYTF
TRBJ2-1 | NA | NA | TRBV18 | TGTGCCAGCTCACCTTCAGTTTCCCATGAGCAGTTCTTC | CASSPSVSHEQFF
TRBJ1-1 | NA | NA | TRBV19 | TGTGCCAGTAGTATGTCGGTAAACACTGAAGCTTTCTTT | CASSMSVNTEAFF
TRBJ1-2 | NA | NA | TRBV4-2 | TGTGCCAGCAGCCAAGGCCCAGACTATGGCTACACCTTC | CASSQGPDYGYTF
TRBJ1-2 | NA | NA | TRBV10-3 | TGTGCCATCAGTGCGGTGTTTGACTATGGCTACACCTTC | CAISAVFDYGYTF
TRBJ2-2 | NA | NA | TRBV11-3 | TGTGCCAGCCGCCAGGGGAGGAACACCGGGGAGCTGTTTTTT | CASRQGRNTGELFF
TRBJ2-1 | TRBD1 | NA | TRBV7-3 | TGTGCCAGCAGCCCAAACAGGGGTAATGAGCAGTTCTTC | CASSPNRGNEQFF
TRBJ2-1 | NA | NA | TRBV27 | TGTGCCAGCAGTACTCCCTATGAGCAGTTCTTC | CASSTPYEQFF
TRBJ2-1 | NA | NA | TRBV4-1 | TGCGCCAGCAGCCTATCTAGCGCCCTCCTCCCTAATGAGCAGTTCTTC | CASSLSSALLPNEQFF
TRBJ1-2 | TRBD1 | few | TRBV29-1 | TGCAGCGTTGAAGAGGGGACAGGGCTCTATGGCTACACCTTC | CSVEEGTGLYGYTF
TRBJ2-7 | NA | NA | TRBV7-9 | TGTGCCAGCAGCCCGACTGCCGCAAGCCAGTACTTC | CASSPTAASQYF
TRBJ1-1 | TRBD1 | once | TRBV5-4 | TGTGCCAGCAGCCCCGGGACAGGGTGGTCTGAAGCTTTCTTT | CASSPGTGWSEAFF
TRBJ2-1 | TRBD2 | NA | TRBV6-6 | TGTGCCAGCAGTAGAAACCCGGGACTAGCGGACAATGAGCAGTTCTTC | CASSRNPGLADNEQFF
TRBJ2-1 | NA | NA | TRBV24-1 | TGTGCCACCAGTGATTTGTACAGTACAAGCTCCTACAATGAGCAGTTCTTC | CATSDLYSTSSYNEQFF
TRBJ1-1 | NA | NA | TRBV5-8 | TGTGCCAGCAGCTTTGGGCTGAGGAACACTGAAGCTTTCTTT | CASSFGLRNTEAFF
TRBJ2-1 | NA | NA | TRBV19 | TGTGCCAGCAAAAGGACACTATACTCCTACAATGAGCAGTTCTTC | CASKRTLYSYNEQFF
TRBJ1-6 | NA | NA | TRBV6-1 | TGTGCCAGCAGTGAAGCGATGGCTTACTATAATTCACCCCTCCACTTT | CASSEAMAYYNSPLHF
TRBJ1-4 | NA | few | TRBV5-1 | TGCGCCAGCAGCCCCGGCGGGGTAAATGAAAAACTGTTTTTT | CASSPGGVNEKLFF
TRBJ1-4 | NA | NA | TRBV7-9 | TGTGCCAGCAGCTCCGGGGGGGAATGGGACAAACTGTTTTTT | CASSSGGEWDKLFF
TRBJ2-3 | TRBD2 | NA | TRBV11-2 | TGTGCCAGCAGCCCGCGACTAGCGGGGGCCCGCACAGATACGCAGTATTTT | CASSPRLAGARTDTQYF
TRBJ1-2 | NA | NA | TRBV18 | TGTGCCAGCTCACCAGCCCGGGATTCGGGCTACACCTTC | CASSPARDSGYTF
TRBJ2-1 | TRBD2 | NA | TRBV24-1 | TGTGCCACAGCGGGGGGCAATGAGCAGTTCTTC | CATAGGNEQFF
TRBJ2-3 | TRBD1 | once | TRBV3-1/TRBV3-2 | TGTGCCAGCAGCCGACGGACAGGGGGAGCCACTAGCACAGATACGCAGTATTTT | CASSRRTGGATSTDTQYF
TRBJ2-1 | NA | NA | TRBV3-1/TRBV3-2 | TGTGCCAGCAGCCAAGGTTCGCGGACTTATTACAATGAGCAGTTCTTC | CASSQGSRTYYNEQFF
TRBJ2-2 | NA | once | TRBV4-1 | TGCGCCAGCAGCCAAGAATTGGCGGGGAACACCGGGGAGCTGTTTTTT | CASSQELAGNTGELFF
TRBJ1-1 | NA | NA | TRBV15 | TGTGCCACAAAGGATACTTATACTACAGGCCAGAACACTGAAGCTTTCTTT | CATKDTYTTGQNTEAFF
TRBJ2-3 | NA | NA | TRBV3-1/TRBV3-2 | TGTGCCAGCAGCCAAGATCTAGGTAGCACAGATACGCAGTATTTT | CASSQDLGSTDTQYF
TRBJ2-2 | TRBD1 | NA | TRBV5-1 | TGCGCCAGCAGCTTCCGCACAGGGGGCCCCACCGGGGAGCTGTTTTTT | CASSFRTGGPTGELFF
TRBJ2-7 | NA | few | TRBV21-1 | TGTGCCAGCAGCAGTGGGACCCCTGGACTAGCGCTCGTCTACGAGCAGTACTTC | CASSSGTPGLALVYEQYF
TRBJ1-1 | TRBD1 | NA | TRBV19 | TGTGCCAGTAGTCGACAGGGGGGCACTGAAGCTTTCTTT | CASSRQGGTEAFF